The entry that follows covers one T cell receptor beta chain sequence. The antigen remains unidentified. The time point is: after dendritic cell vaccination, including at tumor progression/relapse. Primers: 60 V beta forward and 13 J beta reverse. Data came from immunoSEQ multiplex PCR; TCRdb stores just in-frame clones and leaves some out. The sample has under 130,000 clones; 90% are singletons. This specimen comes from a study of glioma-infiltrating T cells after dendritic cell vaccination. Study-level background: Dendritic cell vaccination trial patients had either newly diagnosed or recurrent glioblastoma. Monocyte-derived dendritic cells, cultured seven days with IL-4 and GM-CSF, were pulsed with autologous tumor lysate. Study observations and caveats: The cohort had few patients with full blood and tumor sets.

CDR1 MNHEY and CDR2 SMNVEV come from the germline V gene (reference sequence). Trimming cost V 4 bases and J 7 bases; bases outside gene matches: 5. The CDR3 length is 14 residues. The sequence was obtained from a human donor with glioblastoma. The chain is built from TRBV27 and TRBJ1-2, with 11 bases matching TRBD1. The sample was blood, taken after dendritic cell vaccination. The CDR3 DNA reads TGTGCCAGCAGTTGGGGACAGGGGGTTGCTGGCTACACCTTC. Amino acid sequence: CASSWGQGVAGYTF.